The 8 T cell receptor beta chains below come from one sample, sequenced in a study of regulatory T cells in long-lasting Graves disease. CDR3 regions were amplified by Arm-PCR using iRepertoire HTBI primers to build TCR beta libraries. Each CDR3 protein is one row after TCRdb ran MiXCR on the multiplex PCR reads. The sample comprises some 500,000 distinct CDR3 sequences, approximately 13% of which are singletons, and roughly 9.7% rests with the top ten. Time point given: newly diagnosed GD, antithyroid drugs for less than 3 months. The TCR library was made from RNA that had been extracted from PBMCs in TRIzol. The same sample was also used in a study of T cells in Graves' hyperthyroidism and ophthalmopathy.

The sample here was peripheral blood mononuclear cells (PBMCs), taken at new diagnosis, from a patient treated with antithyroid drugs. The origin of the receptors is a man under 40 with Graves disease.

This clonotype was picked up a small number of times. Here the CDR3 DNA reads TGTGCCAGCAGGCCACGGGGGCCTGGAAACACCATATATTTT. Translating it yields CASRPRGPGNTIYF. J is TRBJ1-3 and V is TRBV6-1, with D possibly matching TRBD1 (6 bases). V dropped 6 bases and J dropped 2 bases, with 11 bases sitting between them. The germline gives CDR1 MNHNS, CDR2 SASEGT. This CDR3 is built from 14 residues.

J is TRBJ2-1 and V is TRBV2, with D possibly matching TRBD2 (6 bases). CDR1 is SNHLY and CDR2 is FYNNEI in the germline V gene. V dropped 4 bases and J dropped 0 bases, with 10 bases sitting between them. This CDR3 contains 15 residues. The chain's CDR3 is CASSGYGSSYNEQFF. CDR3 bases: TGTGCCAGCAGTGGGTACGGGAGCTCCTACAATGAGCAGTTCTTC.

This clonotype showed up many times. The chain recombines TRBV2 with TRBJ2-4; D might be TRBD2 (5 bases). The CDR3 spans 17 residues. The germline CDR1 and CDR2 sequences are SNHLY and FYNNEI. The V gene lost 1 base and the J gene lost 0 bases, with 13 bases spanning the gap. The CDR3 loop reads CASSEELEKLAKNIQYF. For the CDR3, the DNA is TGTGCCAGCAGTGAAGAACTAGAGAAGCTAGCCAAAAACATTCAGTACTTC. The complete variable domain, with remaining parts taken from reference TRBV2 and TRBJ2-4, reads EPEVTQTPSHQVTQMGQEVILRCVPISNHLYFYWYRQILGQKVEFLVSFYNNEISEKSEIFDDQFSVERPDGSNFTLKIRSTKLEDSAMYFCASSEELEKLAKNIQYFGAGTRLSVL.

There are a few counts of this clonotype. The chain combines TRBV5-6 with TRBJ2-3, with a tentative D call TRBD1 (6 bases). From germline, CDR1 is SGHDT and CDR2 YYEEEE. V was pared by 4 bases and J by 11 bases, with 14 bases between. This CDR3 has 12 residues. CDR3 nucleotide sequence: TGTGCCAGCAGCACGGACAGCCGAAAGCAGTATTTT. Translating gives CASSTDSRKQYF.

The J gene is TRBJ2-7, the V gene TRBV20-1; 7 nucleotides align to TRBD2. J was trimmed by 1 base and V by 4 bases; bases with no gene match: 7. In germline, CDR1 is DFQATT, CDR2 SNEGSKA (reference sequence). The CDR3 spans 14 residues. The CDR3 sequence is CSANAGDGSYEQYF. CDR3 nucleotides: TGCAGTGCTAATGCGGGAGATGGGTCCTACGAGCAGTACTTC.

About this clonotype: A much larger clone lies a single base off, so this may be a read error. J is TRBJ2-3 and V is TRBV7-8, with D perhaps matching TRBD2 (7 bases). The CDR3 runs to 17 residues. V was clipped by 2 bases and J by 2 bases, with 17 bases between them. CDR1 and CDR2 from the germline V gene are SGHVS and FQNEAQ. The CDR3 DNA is TGTGCCAGCAGCTTAACTCGAGGGGGGGGGGCCACAGATACGCAGTATTTT. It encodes CASSLTRGGGATDTQYF.

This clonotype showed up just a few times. The CDR3 protein is CASSHEPKYNEQFF. The CDR3 bases are TGTGCCAGTAGTCATGAACCCAAATACAATGAGCAGTTCTTC. The chain employs TRBV19 and TRBJ2-1; D is uncertain. The V gene's germline CDR1 is LNHDA and CDR2 SQIVND (reference sequence). V was cut by 5 bases and J by 4 bases, with 12 bases left in between. There are 14 residues in the CDR3.

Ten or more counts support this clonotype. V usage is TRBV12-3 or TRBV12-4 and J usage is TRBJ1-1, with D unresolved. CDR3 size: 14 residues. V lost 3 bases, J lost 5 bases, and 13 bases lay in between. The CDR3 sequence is CASSFRRTRTEAFF. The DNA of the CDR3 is TGTGCCAGCAGTTTCCGACGGACGAGGACTGAAGCTTTCTTT.